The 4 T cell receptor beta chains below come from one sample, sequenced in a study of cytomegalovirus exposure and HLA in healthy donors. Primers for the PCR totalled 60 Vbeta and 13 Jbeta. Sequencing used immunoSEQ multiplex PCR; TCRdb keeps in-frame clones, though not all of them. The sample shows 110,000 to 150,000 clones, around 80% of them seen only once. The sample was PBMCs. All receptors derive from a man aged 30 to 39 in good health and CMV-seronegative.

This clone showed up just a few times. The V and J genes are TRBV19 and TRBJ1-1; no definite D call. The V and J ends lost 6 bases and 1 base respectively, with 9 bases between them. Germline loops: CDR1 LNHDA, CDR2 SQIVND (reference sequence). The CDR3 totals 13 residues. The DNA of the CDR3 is TGTGCCAGTAGCGAGGGAGCGAACACTGAAGCTTTCTTT. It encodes CASSEGANTEAFF.

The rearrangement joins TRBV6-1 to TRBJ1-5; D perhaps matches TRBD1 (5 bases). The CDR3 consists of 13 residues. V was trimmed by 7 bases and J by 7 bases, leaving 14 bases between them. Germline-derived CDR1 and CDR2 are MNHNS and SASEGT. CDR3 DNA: TGTGCCAGCATTTTCTCCCGGGGGCAGCCCCAGCATTTT. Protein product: CASIFSRGQPQHF.

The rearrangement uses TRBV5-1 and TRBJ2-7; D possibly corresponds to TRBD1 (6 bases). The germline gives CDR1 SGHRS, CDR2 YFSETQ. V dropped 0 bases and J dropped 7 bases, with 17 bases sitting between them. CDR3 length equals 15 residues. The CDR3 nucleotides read TGCGCCAGCAGCTTGGTAACAGGGCCTTTGGGGGAGCAGTACTTC. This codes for CASSLVTGPLGEQYF.

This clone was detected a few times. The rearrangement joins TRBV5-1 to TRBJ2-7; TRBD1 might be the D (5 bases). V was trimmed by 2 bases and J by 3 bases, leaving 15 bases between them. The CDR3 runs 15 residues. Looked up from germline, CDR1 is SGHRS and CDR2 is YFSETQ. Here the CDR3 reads CASSLGPTGNYEQYF. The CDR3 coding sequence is TGCGCCAGCAGCTTAGGCCCCACAGGAAACTACGAGCAGTACTTC.